A single sample is the source of the 32 T cell receptor beta chains below, sequenced in a study of CD8 T cells in ankylosing spondylitis. TCRdb used MiXCR to reprocess the 5' RACE reads, holding one entry per CDR3 protein. In the table there are about 36,000 distinct CDR3 sequences, 13% of which are singletons. The sequenced sample consisted of synovial fluid, either unsorted or a sorted T cell fraction (not recorded which). The receptors were sampled from a male donor with ankylosing spondylitis.

This clonotype was observed at least ten times. The chain has TRBV7-9 and TRBJ2-7; 10 bases match TRBD2. The CDR3 covers 15 residues. The V and J ends lost 4 bases and 1 base, in that order; junction bases with no gene match: 4. Germline V CDR1 and CDR2: SEHNR, FQNEAQ (reference sequence). CDR3 in amino acids: CASSSPTSGSYEQYF. The DNA of the CDR3 is TGTGCCAGCAGCTCTCCGACTAGCGGGTCCTACGAGCAGTACTTC. Combining the CDR3 with reference TRBV7-9 and TRBJ2-7 gives the whole variable domain DTGVSQNPRHKITKRGQNVTFRCDPISEHNRLYWYRQTLGQGPEFLTYFQNEAQLEKSRLLSDRFSAERPKGSFSTLEIQRTEQGDSAMYLCASSSPTSGSYEQYFGPGTRLTVT.

This clonotype was recorded a few times. V gene TRBV4-1 combines with J gene TRBJ2-6; no definite D call. This CDR3 comprises 16 residues. Trimming cost V 6 bases and J 2 bases, with 14 bases left between them. Germline V gives CDR1 MGHRA, CDR2 YSYEKL. The CDR3 sequence: CASRRTVDPGANVLTF. The CDR3 nucleotides are TGCGCCAGCAGAAGAACAGTCGACCCTGGGGCCAACGTCCTGACTTTC.

This clonotype was recorded a few times. The CDR3 protein is CASSFRDRESPLHF. The DNA of the CDR3 is TGTGCCAGCAGCTTCCGGGACAGGGAATCACCCCTCCACTTT. This chain uses TRBV5-6 with TRBJ1-6; 9 nucleotides match TRBD1. CDR1 SGHDT and CDR2 YYEEEE come from the germline V gene. CDR3 length: 14 amino acids. The V and J ends lost 2 bases and 10 bases, in that order; junction bases with no gene match: 4. Drawing the rest from reference TRBV5-6 and TRBJ1-6, the complete variable domain is DAGVTQSPTHLIKTRGQQVTLRCSPKSGHDTVSWYQQALGQGPQFIFQYYEEEERQRGNFPDRFSGHQFPNYSSELNVNALLLGDSALYLCASSFRDRESPLHFGNGTRLTVT.

This clonotype was picked up one time. The chain links TRBV11-2 to TRBJ2-3, with TRBD2 as a possible D gene (6 bases). V was clipped by 5 bases and J by 7 bases, with 13 bases between them. Germline-derived CDR1 and CDR2 are SGHAT and FQNNGV. This CDR3 has 13 amino acids. The DNA of the CDR3 is TGTGCCAGCAGCCCGAGCCGGGAGAATACGCAGTATTTT. It is translated as CASSPSRENTQYF.

This clonotype was picked up many times. The V gene is TRBV4-2, the J gene TRBJ2-1; 9 bases are shared with TRBD1. The CDR3 covers 15 residues. J was trimmed by 4 bases and V by 0 bases; bases with no gene match: 1. Germline CDR1 and CDR2: LGHNA and YNFKEQ. The CDR3 loop is CASSQDGTGYNEQFF. The CDR3 nucleotides read TGTGCCAGCAGCCAAGATGGGACAGGGTACAATGAGCAGTTCTTC.

This clonotype came up many times. The CDR3 sequence: CASSERFRSLLAKNIQYF. The CDR3 DNA follows: TGTGCCAGCAGTGAACGGTTTAGGTCACTCCTAGCCAAAAACATTCAGTACTTC. The chain couples TRBV2 to TRBJ2-4; D call uncertain. V was shortened by 2 bases and J by 0 bases, with 17 bases between the two germline ends. This CDR3 comprises 18 residues. Per germline, CDR1 SNHLY and CDR2 FYNNEI.

The chain couples TRBV7-2 to TRBJ1-3, with 7 nucleotides matching TRBD1. The V gene end was trimmed by 1 base and the J gene end by 4 bases; junction bases not matched to a gene: 7. Germline loops: CDR1 SGHTA, CDR2 FQGNSA. The length of the CDR3 is 16 residues. The CDR3, as DNA: TGTGCCAGCAGCTTAGAGCAGGGGGTGTTCGGAAACACCATATATTTT. Amino acid sequence: CASSLEQGVFGNTIYF.

J is TRBJ1-1 and V is TRBV6-2 or TRBV6-3, with D tentatively TRBD1 (6 bases). CDR1 and CDR2 (germline): MNHEY, SVGEGT. V lost 6 bases to trimming and J lost 1 base, with 9 bases between them. The CDR3 loop spans 13 amino acids. The CDR3 is CASSTGKNTEAFF. CDR3 bases: TGTGCCAGCAGCACAGGGAAGAACACTGAAGCTTTCTTT.

A single count supports this clonotype. This rearrangement joins TRBV12-3 or TRBV12-4 to TRBJ2-3; 7 bases are shared with TRBD1. V lost 5 bases, J lost 2 bases, and 10 bases stayed unmatched. This CDR3 has 16 amino acids. The CDR3 DNA reads as TGTGCCAGCAGTCAACCAAGGGGGCGGAACACAGATACGCAGTATTTT. This gives the protein CASSQPRGRNTDTQYF.

The rearrangement joins TRBV15 to TRBJ2-1; a possible D gene is TRBD2 (5 bases). V was pared by 1 base and J by 9 bases, with 16 bases between. The CDR3 loop spans 15 amino acids. CDR1 is LNHNV and CDR2 is YYDKDF in the germline V gene (reference sequence). The CDR3 protein is CATSRGVGVGFEQFF. CDR3 DNA: TGTGCCACCAGCAGAGGTGTCGGGGTTGGGTTTGAGCAGTTCTTC.

The V and J genes are TRBV6-1 and TRBJ1-6; 9 bases fit TRBD1. The CDR3 sequence is 15 residues long. Germline CDR1 is MNHNS and CDR2 is SASEGT. V shed 7 bases and J 9 bases; nucleotides not matched to a gene: 10. The CDR3, as DNA: TGTGCCAGCAACAACCGGGACAGGGCTCGTTCACCCCTCCACTTT. Amino acids: CASNNRDRARSPLHF.

Worth noting for this clonotype: This likely comes from a read error, as the CDR3 has no conserved phenylalanine or tryptophan at its end. The chain joins TRBV6-2 or TRBV6-3 to TRBJ2-2, with D perhaps given as TRBD1 or TRBD2 (5 bases each). V dropped 4 bases and J dropped 4 bases, with 13 bases sitting between them. This CDR3 has 15 amino acids. Germline lookup yields CDR1 MNHEY and CDR2 SVGEGT. CDR3 DNA sequence: TGTGCCAGCAGTTTCCGGGACCGAGTCACCGGGGAGCTGTTTCTT. This encodes CASSFRDRVTGELFL.

This clonotype was seen repeatedly, ten times or more. The V and J genes are TRBV19 and TRBJ1-2, with D unclear. This CDR3 spans 13 amino acids. V lost 3 bases and J lost 3, with 8 bases in between. In germline, CDR1 is LNHDA, CDR2 SQIVND (reference sequence). CDR3 nucleotide sequence: TGTGCCAGTAGTATCACAGACCACTATGGCTACACCTTC. The encoded protein is CASSITDHYGYTF.

V is TRBV13 and J is TRBJ2-7; 10 bases map to TRBD2. Per germline, CDR1 PRHDT and CDR2 FYEKMQ (reference sequence). The CDR3 contains 16 residues. V dropped 4 bases and J dropped 0; count of bases not matched to a gene: 6. Here the CDR3 reads CASSSGLAVSSYEQYF. The CDR3 bases are TGTGCCAGCAGCTCCGGACTAGCGGTCAGCTCCTACGAGCAGTACTTC.

This clonotype was detected ten times or more. V and J are TRBV6-2 or TRBV6-3 and TRBJ2-2, with no clear D. Deletions cut 0 bases from V and 7 bases from J, with 12 bases between. Germline V CDR1 and CDR2: MNHEY, SVGEGT. The CDR3 contains 15 residues. CDR3 sequence reads: CASSYSAEMGGELFF. The CDR3 DNA reads as TGTGCCAGCAGTTACTCGGCGGAGATGGGCGGGGAGCTGTTTTTT.

The gene calls are TRBV4-3 and TRBJ1-3, with unresolved D. Germline V CDR1 and CDR2: LGHNA, YSLEER. The germline V and J ends were trimmed by 0 bases and 0 bases, with 6 bases remaining between them. The CDR3 is 15 amino acids. For the CDR3, the DNA is TGCGCCAGCAGCCAAGACAGTAACTCTGGAAACACCATATATTTT. This translates into CASSQDSNSGNTIYF.

This clonotype was counted ten times or more. The DNA is omitted, as the CDR3 cannot be located on it reliably, and the CDR3 follows TCRdb's listing. V is TRBV5-1 and J is TRBJ2-2; the table assigns TRBD2, which was not confirmed against the DNA. With termini counted, the CDR3 has 21 amino acids. Germline lookup yields CDR1 SGHRS and CDR2 YFSETQ. The CDR3 loop reads CASRDRDGLAGDSNTGELFFF.

This clonotype occurred a few times. V is TRBV7-2 and J is TRBJ2-4; tentative D call: TRBD1 (5 bases). Germline CDR1 SGHTA, CDR2 FQGNSA. Trimming left V 2 bases short and J 10 bases short, with 6 bases between. The CDR3 has 11 residues. CDR3 DNA sequence: TGTGCCAGCAGCTTAAGGGGAATTCAGTACTTC. As protein: CASSLRGIQYF. The entire variable domain, with the rest obtained from reference TRBV7-2 and TRBJ2-4, is as follows: GAGVSQSPSNKVTEKGKDVELRCDPISGHTALYWYRQSLGQGLEFLIYFQGNSAPDKSGLPSDRFSAERTGGSVSTLTIQRTQQEDSAVYLCASSLRGIQYFGAGTRLSVL.

A few counts support this clonotype. The chain has TRBV6-2 or TRBV6-3 and TRBJ2-7; 11 positions match TRBD2. The germline gives CDR1 MNHEY, CDR2 SVGEGT. Trimming took 2 bases from V and 7 from J; bases not matched to a gene: 10. There are 16 residues in the CDR3. The CDR3 loop reads CASSYGPSGGPGEQYF. DNA of the CDR3: TGTGCCAGCAGTTACGGTCCTAGCGGGGGGCCGGGTGAGCAGTACTTC.

This clonotype was seen repeatedly, ten times or more. The rearrangement links TRBV29-1 to TRBJ1-2; perhaps TRBD1 as D (6 bases). The germline CDR1 and CDR2 sequences are SQVTM and ANQGSEA. The V gene lost 5 bases and the J gene lost 8 bases, with 18 bases spanning the gap. The CDR3 totals 13 residues. In DNA, the CDR3 is TGCAGCGTTACCCGACAGGACCTACTCGGCTACACCTTC. This encodes CSVTRQDLLGYTF.

The chain carries TRBV7-9 and TRBJ1-4; a weak D match, TRBD1 (6 bases). Deletions cut 5 bases from V and 8 bases from J, with 15 bases between. Germline assignment: CDR1 SEHNR and CDR2 FQNEAQ (reference sequence). This CDR3 is built from 14 residues. CDR3 loop: CASSRDTEREKLFF. CDR3 nucleotides: TGTGCCAGCAGCCGGGACACCGAACGGGAAAAACTGTTTTTT.

The chain is built from TRBV4-3 and TRBJ1-6; perhaps TRBD1 as D (6 bases). This CDR3 spans 15 amino acids. V lost 1 base, J lost 8 bases, and 12 bases lay in between. The germline V gene encodes CDR1 LGHNA and CDR2 YSLEER. The CDR3 region is CASSQARGGHSPLHF. The CDR3 coding sequence is TGCGCCAGCAGCCAAGCGAGGGGGGGGCATTCACCCCTCCACTTT.

The sample holds a few counts of this clonotype. The V gene is TRBV4-1, the J gene TRBJ1-4; D gene ambiguous. Trimming cost V 4 bases and J 0 bases, with 6 bases left between them. This CDR3 spans 14 amino acids. In germline, CDR1 is MGHRA, CDR2 YSYEKL. This CDR3 reads CASSLDSTNEKLFF. Here the CDR3 DNA reads TGCGCCAGCAGCCTGGATTCAACTAATGAAAAACTGTTTTTT.

In this sample, this clonotype turned up many times. The V call is TRBV7-9, the J call TRBJ2-7; 7 bases are a match to TRBD2. CDR1 is SEHNR and CDR2 is FQNEAQ in the germline V gene (reference sequence). With V trimmed by 7 bases and J by 1 base, 10 bases remained unmatched. The CDR3 runs to 15 residues. The CDR3 region has the DNA TGTGCCAGCACCCCCTCGGGGGGTGAGTCCTACGAGCAGTACTTC. Its translation is CASTPSGGESYEQYF.

In this sample, this clonotype turned up many times. The chain is built from TRBV28 and TRBJ1-5; D is ambiguous. The CDR3 is 13 amino acids. Trimming removed 5 bases from V and 0 bases from J, with 5 bases in between. CDR1 and CDR2 (germline): MDHEN, SYDVKM. Here the CDR3 DNA reads TGTGCCAGCAGTCCTGATAGCAATCAGCCCCAGCATTTT. Translating gives CASSPDSNQPQHF.

This clonotype was seen more than once but under ten times. The chain couples TRBV5-1 to TRBJ2-7; 9 bases align to TRBD1. Germline V gene data show CDR1 as SGHRS and CDR2 as YFSETQ. After removal of 4 bases from V and 2 bases from J, the junction contained 10 bases not matched to a gene. CDR3 length equals 16 residues. The CDR3, as DNA: TGCGCCAGCAGCAACTACAGGGGGCGCAAAACCTACGAGCAGTACTTC. As protein: CASSNYRGRKTYEQYF.

V usage is TRBV29-1 and J usage is TRBJ1-2, with 7 positions matching TRBD1. The germline V gene encodes CDR1 SQVTM and CDR2 ANQGSEA. Trimming at V came to 6 bases and at J to 0 bases, leaving 10 bases not matched to a gene. This CDR3 is built from 15 residues. The CDR3 sequence is CSVRGQELANYGYTF. DNA for the CDR3: TGCAGCGTAAGAGGACAGGAACTAGCTAACTATGGCTACACCTTC.

This clonotype has a handful of counts. The gene calls are TRBV6-5 and TRBJ2-1; 16 nucleotides match TRBD2. The CDR3 is made up of 18 amino acids. With V trimmed by 1 base and J by 9 bases, 9 bases remained unmatched. Germline CDR1 MNHEY, CDR2 SVGAGI. CDR3 in DNA: TGTGCCAGCAGTTACTGGCCAACCGGGACTAGCGGGAGGGGTGAGCAGTTCTTC. It codes for CASSYWPTGTSGRGEQFF.

This clonotype was observed a few times. The genes are TRBV29-1 and TRBJ2-3, with 7 bases matching TRBD2. This CDR3 is 15 amino acids long. V shed 5 bases, J shed 1 base, and the junction held 9 bases outside the gene matches. Germline V CDR1 and CDR2: SQVTM, ANQGSEA. In DNA form, the CDR3 reads TGCAGCGTTTTAAGAACTAGCGACCGCACAGATACGCAGTATTTT. It yields the protein CSVLRTSDRTDTQYF.

This clonotype was detected many times. This rearrangement joins TRBV19 to TRBJ2-7; D gene ambiguous. The CDR3 consists of 15 residues. The germline V gene encodes CDR1 LNHDA and CDR2 SQIVND (reference sequence). Trimming took off 6 bases at V and 1 base at J, with 16 bases between the two ends. The CDR3 spells CASSRTGSESYEQYF. The CDR3 coding sequence is TGTGCCAGTAGCAGAACCGGGTCTGAGTCCTACGAGCAGTACTTC.

This clonotype has just a few counts. The junction departs from the called germline gene at one end, perhaps through a read error. The chain joins TRBV7-7 to TRBJ2-2; 8 bases fit TRBD2. This CDR3 has 16 residues. The V gene's germline CDR1 is SSHAT and CDR2 FNYEAQ (reference sequence). The CDR3 nucleotides read TGTGCTAGCAGCTTAGATAGCGGGACGAACACCGGGGAGCTGTTTTTT. This encodes CASSLDSGTNTGELFF. The variable domain in full, with the rest retrieved from reference TRBV7-7 and TRBJ2-2, is GAGVSQSPRYKVTKRGQDVTLRCDPISSHATLYWYQQALGQGPEFLTYFNYEAQPDKSGLPSDRFSAERPEGSISTLTIQRTEQRDSAMYRCASSLDSGTNTGELFFGEGSRLTVL.

This clonotype has a handful of counts. The V and J genes are TRBV4-3 and TRBJ1-4; D may be TRBD1 (6 bases). This CDR3 is built from 17 residues. With 4 bases removed from V and 8 bases from J, the gap between germline ends came to 23 bases. CDR1 LGHNA and CDR2 YSLEER come from the germline V gene. The CDR3 coding sequence is TGCGCCAGCAGCCTCGACACTCCAGGGGAGGGACGCGAAAAACTGTTTTTT. Translating gives CASSLDTPGEGREKLFF.